This T cell receptor (beta chain) comes out of a study of blood T cell repertoires in COVID-19. The overall study: Acute-phase and convalescent COVID-19 samples originated in the United States, Italy and Spain. In each case, the material was cDNA or gDNA derived from T cells, B-cell-depleted T cells, or PBMCs.

Per the authors' pipeline: From reference gene primer amplification, estimates of nucleated cell counts were derived. Profiled with immunoSEQ multiplex PCR; TCRdb holds only in-frame clones, not every one. V and J calls and clone size are copied from that table; D and trimming were computed from the DNA. This sample carries roughly 280,000 clones, more than 75% of them seen once, and the ten largest clones take roughly 8%. This receptor was taken from a middle-aged man with active or convalescent COVID-19. The specimen was peripheral blood.

CDR3 in DNA: TGTGCCAGCAGTTTGAGACGTGGGGGCGGTAATTCACCCCTCCACTTT. Translating it yields CASSLRRGGGNSPLHF. V usage is TRBV28 and J usage is TRBJ1-6, with D tentatively TRBD1 (6 bases). The CDR3 sequence is 16 residues long. From germline, CDR1 is MDHEN and CDR2 SYDVKM. Trimming left V 3 bases short and J 6 bases short, with 15 bases between.